Following are 28 T cell receptor beta chains from one sample sequenced in a study of tumor and adjacent non-tumor tissue in lung cancer (dated by TCRdb to the late 2010s). RNA was isolated from bulk unsorted tissue, and RNA quality was assessed with a NanoDrop ND-1000 and an Agilent 2100. Libraries were built with multiplex PCR. Sequencing was carried out with an Illumina HiSeq 2500. TCRbeta libraries were constructed through three rounds of nested PCR with primers (Table S4) according to protocols modified from ARM-PCR. TCRdb took the public reads, trimmed them with fastp at Q25, ran MiXCR for clone calling and kept in-frame beta chains. Rows with one shared CDR3 protein collapse into an entry with the most common genes and DNA. This sample holds 200,000 to 250,000 distinct CDR3 sequences; 71% were observed only once. The ten biggest clones cover about 23% of the sample. Material: lung tumor tissue. The receptors originated from a man aged 55 to 69 with non-small cell lung cancer.

Regarding this clonotype: A much larger clone differs by one base, so this may be a read error. The conserved phenylalanine or tryptophan is not found at the CDR3 terminus, so this likely reflects a read error. V and J are TRBV5-1 and TRBJ2-6, with 13 nucleotides matching TRBD2. The trim removed 4 bases at V and 4 bases at J, leaving 5 bases unmatched. CDR1 is SGHRS, CDR2 YFSETQ, per germline. The CDR3 length is 17 residues. The CDR3 nucleotides read TGCGCCAGCAGCCCAGGACTAGCGGGAGCGGGGGCCAACGTCCTGACTTTA. Protein: CASSPGLAGAGANVLTL.

The chain is built from TRBV20-1 and TRBJ2-7, with a possible D match to TRBD2 (5 bases). This CDR3 is 14 amino acids long. The germline V gene encodes CDR1 DFQATT and CDR2 SNEGSKA (reference sequence). The ends were cut back, 5 bases at V and 0 bases at J, with 14 bases in the middle. CDR3 protein: CSALASWFSYEQYF. In DNA, the CDR3 is TGCAGTGCTTTGGCTAGCTGGTTCTCCTACGAGCAGTACTTC.

The chain couples TRBV29-1 to TRBJ2-1; 8 nucleotides line up with TRBD2. The V segment lost 3 bases and the J segment 0 bases; nucleotides outside the gene matches: 13. This CDR3 contains 18 residues. CDR1 is SQVTM, CDR2 ANQGSEA, per germline. The CDR3 nucleotides are TGCAGCGTTGAGGGGAGACTAGCGCGCATCGGCTCCTACAATGAGCAGTTCTTC. Its protein is CSVEGRLARIGSYNEQFF.

A word on this clonotype: The junction departs from the called germline gene at one end, perhaps through a read error. J is TRBJ1-1 and V is TRBV20-1; D is undetermined. The CDR3 has 13 amino acids. In germline, CDR1 is DFQATT, CDR2 SNEGSKA (reference sequence). CDR3 loop: CRGATGVNTGAFF. Here the CDR3 DNA reads TGTAGAGGAGCGACGGGAGTGAACACTGGAGCTTTCTTT.

Notes on this clonotype: A much larger clone lies a single base off, so this may be a read error. The chain carries TRBV20-1 and TRBJ2-1; 7 nucleotides align to TRBD2. CDR3 length equals 14 residues. Germline assignment: CDR1 DFQATT and CDR2 SNEGSKA (reference sequence). Written as DNA, the CDR3 is TGCAGTACTAGGGTCGGGACTAAGAGTTCGGAGCAGTTCTTC. It yields the protein CSTRVGTKSSEQFF.

As to this clonotype: At one end, the junction sequence differs from germline, possibly due to a read error. J is TRBJ2-2 and V is TRBV11-2; perhaps TRBD2 as D (7 bases). The CDR3 runs 14 residues. Germline CDR1 is SGHAT and CDR2 is FQNNGV. The CDR3 reads CASSLRGDIGELFF. The CDR3 bases are TGTGCCTCCAGCCTTCGGGGGGACATCGGGGAACTGTTTTTC.

This clonotype appeared many times. The rearrangement joins TRBV11-3 to TRBJ2-2; D remains unclear. The CDR3 covers 14 residues. Between the trimmed V and J ends, which lost 4 bases and 4 bases, there was a span of 10 bases. Germline CDR1 reads SGHNT; CDR2 reads YENEEA. The CDR3 spells CASSSGRATGELFF. The CDR3 nucleotides read TGTGCCAGCAGCTCGGGTCGAGCCACCGGGGAGCTGTTTTTT.

Worth noting for this clonotype: One junction end disagrees with the germline gene, perhaps due to a read error. The chain uses TRBV14 and TRBJ1-1; tentatively, D is TRBD1 (5 bases). Per germline, CDR1 SGHDN and CDR2 FVKESK. The CDR3 contains 16 residues. The CDR3 reads CASSQAMGGRGTEVFF. CDR3 DNA: TGTGCCAGCAGCCAAGCTATGGGGGGGAGGGGCACTGAAGTTTTCTTT.

The rearrangement joins TRBV11-3 to TRBJ2-1, with a possible D match to TRBD2 (6 bases). V lost 9 bases and J 7 bases, leaving 10 bases between the germline ends. The CDR3 is 11 amino acids. Germline V gives CDR1 SGHNT, CDR2 YENEEA. Written as DNA, the CDR3 is TGTGCCAGTAGCGGCTTTAATGAGCAGTTCTTC. Translated, it gives CASSGFNEQFF.

For this clonotype: A read error is likely, as this CDR3 ends without the conserved phenylalanine or tryptophan. The DNA is omitted, as the CDR3 cannot be located on it reliably, and the CDR3 follows TCRdb's listing. The J gene is TRBJ2-1, the V gene TRBV20-1; the D call of TRBD1 is as the table states it, not checked on the DNA. CDR1 and CDR2 from the germline V gene are DFQATT and SNEGSKA (reference sequence). The CDR3 region is 15 residues in length, termini included. The CDR3 sequence: CSASSLSRGGNERFL.

The rearrangement uses TRBV7-2 and TRBJ1-5; 9 nucleotides agree with TRBD1. Germline CDR1 SGHTA, CDR2 FQGNSA. This CDR3 contains 16 residues. Trimming took 5 bases from V and 4 from J; bases not matched to a gene: 9. The CDR3 sequence: CASSTRTGVANQPQHF. Written as DNA, the CDR3 is TGTGCCAGCAGCACCCGGACAGGGGTTGCAAATCAGCCCCAGCATTTT.

As for this clonotype: Germline and junction disagree at one end, which may indicate a read error. J is TRBJ2-6 and V is TRBV12-3 or TRBV12-4; D is perhaps TRBD2 (6 bases). The CDR3 sequence is 15 residues long. The CDR3 bases are TGTGCCAGCAAGCCCCCGGGGACTGGGGCCAACGTCCTGATTTTC. It encodes CASKPPGTGANVLIF.

Details on this clonotype: Since a much larger clone is just one base distant, this may be a read error. This chain uses TRBV20-1 with TRBJ2-1; 9 bases fit TRBD2. Looked up from germline, CDR1 is DFQATT and CDR2 is SNEGSKA (reference sequence). This CDR3 region has 14 residues. The trim removed 1 base at V and 4 bases at J, leaving 2 bases unmatched. CDR3 residues: CSARGLAEYNEQFF. DNA for the CDR3: TGCAGTGCTAGAGGACTAGCGGAATACAATGAGCAGTTCTTC.

In regard to this clonotype: This clone may be a read error of a much larger clone one base away. The gene calls are TRBV5-5 and TRBJ2-7; either TRBD1 or TRBD2 may fit D (5 bases each). From germline, CDR1 is SGHKS and CDR2 YYEKEE (reference sequence). This CDR3 is built from 14 residues. The CDR3 sequence: CVSSLTWGSGEQYF. The CDR3 bases are TGTGTCAGCAGCTTGACCTGGGGGAGTGGCGAGCAGTACTTC.

With regard to this clonotype: A read error is possible here, since a much larger clone lies one base away. The gene calls are TRBV6-1 and TRBJ1-1; D unclear. Looked up from germline, CDR1 is MNHNS and CDR2 is SASEGT. The CDR3 length is 14 residues. V shed 2 bases and J shed 3 bases, with 10 bases lying between them. CDR3 region: CASSESCRDTEAFF. The CDR3 DNA is TGTGCCAGCAGTGAAAGCTGTAGGGACACTGAAGCTTTCTTT.

This clonotype was detected only a few times. This chain connects TRBV20-1 to TRBJ2-5; the D is unclear. Germline V CDR1 and CDR2: DFQATT, SNEGSKA (reference sequence). There are 15 residues in the CDR3. Trimming pared 8 bases from V and 1 base from J, leaving 20 bases between. As DNA, the CDR3 is TGCAGTCCTAAGGGCAGGCTCAATGTCCAAGAGACCCAGTACTTC. Encoded protein: CSPKGRLNVQETQYF.

The chain carries TRBV7-3 and TRBJ1-1; D gene uncertain. Germline V gene sequence: CDR1 SGHTA, CDR2 FQGTGA. The CDR3 runs to 13 residues. Trimming pared 0 bases from V and 5 bases from J, leaving 7 bases between. The CDR3: CASSLTRETEAFF. The CDR3, as DNA: TGTGCCAGCAGCTTAACAAGGGAAACTGAAGCTTTCTTT.

Notes on this clonotype: The junction and the germline gene differ at one end; a read error may be behind it. The gene calls are TRBV7-8 and TRBJ2-5, with 9 bases identical to TRBD2. The length of the CDR3 is 15 residues. Germline V CDR1 and CDR2: SGHVS, FQNEAQ. CDR3 loop: CVSSPLVAGVETQYF. As DNA, the CDR3 is TGTGTCAGCAGCCCGCTGGTAGCGGGAGTGGAGACCCAGTACTTC.

In the case of this clonotype: A much larger clone lies a single base off, so this may be a read error. This sequence joins TRBV20-1 and TRBJ1-2; no firm D call. The CDR3 is 14 amino acids. Trimming left V 0 bases short and J 5 bases short, with 13 bases between. The germline V gene has CDR1 DFQATT and CDR2 SNEGSKA (reference sequence). CDR3 residues: CSARDMHGGYGYTF. CDR3 DNA: TGCAGTGCTAGAGATATGCACGGTGGGTATGGCTACACCTTC.

Of note for this clonotype: A much larger clone differs from this one at a single base, so this may be a read error. The CDR3 region is CASSSQWKTGELFF. The CDR3 bases are TGTGCCAGCAGTTCGCAGTGGAAGACCGGGGAGCTGTTTTTT. V gene TRBV12-3 or TRBV12-4 combines with J gene TRBJ2-2, with D hard to call. The CDR3 runs to 14 residues. The V and J ends lost 4 bases and 5 bases respectively, with 11 bases between them.

About this clonotype: This clone may be a read error of a much larger clone one base away. The chain carries TRBV5-1 and TRBJ1-2, with no clear D. Germline V lookup: CDR1 SGHRS, CDR2 YFSETQ. Trimming cost V 5 bases and J 5 bases, with 13 bases left between them. CDR3 size: 13 residues. The CDR3 DNA reads as TGCGCCAGCAGACAACGGGTTGAATATGGCTACACCTTC. Translation gives CASRQRVEYGYTF. Variable domain in full (rest from reference TRBV5-1 and TRBJ1-2): KAGVTQTPRYLIKTRGQQVTLSCSPISGHRSVSWYQQTPGQGLQFLFEYFSETQRNKGNFPGRFSGRQFSNSRSEMNVSTLELGDSALYLCASRQRVEYGYTFGSGTRLTVV.

As concerns this clonotype: Germline and junction disagree at one end, which may indicate a read error. The chain is built from TRBV6-7 and TRBJ2-1; 7 nucleotides match TRBD2. TRBV6-7 is labeled an ORF, and its function is uncertain. CDR3 length equals 20 residues. CDR3 protein: CSSSYNSGLAGGPGRNEQFF. As DNA, the CDR3 is TGTTCCAGCAGTTATAATAGCGGGCTAGCTGGAGGCCCCGGGCGAAATGAGCAGTTCTTC.

As for this clonotype: A junction end diverges from the germline sequence, so it may reflect a read error. The rearrangement uses TRBV6-5 and TRBJ1-5, with a possible D match to TRBD1 (5 bases). Per the germline V gene, CDR1 is MNHEY and CDR2 is SVGAGI. The CDR3 has 15 residues. This CDR3 reads CAGSYSGHGSQPEHF. The CDR3 DNA is TGTGCCGGCAGTTACAGTGGACATGGTAGTCAGCCCGAGCATTTT.

To note about this clonotype: Given a much more abundant clone one base away, this may be a read error. This chain's CDR3 is CASSLTGRYEKRFF. DNA of the CDR3: TGTGCCAGCAGTCTGACAGGGAGATACGAAAAACGGTTTTTT. This chain joins TRBV6-5 and TRBJ1-4, with TRBD1 matching 7 bases. Looked up from germline, CDR1 is MNHEY and CDR2 is SVGAGI. The CDR3 covers 14 residues.

As to this clonotype: One junction end does not reproduce the germline sequence, and a read error may be involved. The chain joins TRBV12-3 or TRBV12-4 to TRBJ1-3, with TRBD1 as a possible D gene (5 bases). The CDR3 contains 12 residues. In nucleotides, the CDR3 is TGTACCAGCAGTTCAGGGGGAAACACCATATATTTT. Protein: CTSSSGGNTIYF.

The chain couples TRBV20-1 to TRBJ1-3; D unclear. The CDR3 has 17 amino acids. The germline V gene encodes CDR1 DFQATT and CDR2 SNEGSKA (reference sequence). With 3 bases removed from V and 1 base from J, the gap between germline ends came to 19 bases. Written as DNA, the CDR3 is TGCAGTGCTAGGTTGCTTTCACCGAGTATTTCTGGAAACACCATATATTTT. The encoded protein is CSARLLSPSISGNTIYF.

Note on this clonotype: The junction departs from germline at one end; a sequencing error may be responsible. The chain carries TRBV4-2 and TRBJ2-7; no clear D. Germline V gene data show CDR1 as LGHNA and CDR2 as YNFKEQ. This CDR3 contains 16 residues. CDR3 sequence reads: CANSQEFPWISYEQYF. The CDR3 DNA is TGTGCCAACAGCCAAGAGTTCCCATGGATCTCCTACGAGCAGTACTTC.

Points on this clonotype: A junction boundary mismatches the germline segment, possibly from a read error. The chain employs TRBV28 and TRBJ2-1; D might be TRBD1 or TRBD2, each matching 5 bases. CDR3 length equals 15 residues. Germline loops: CDR1 MDHEN, CDR2 SYDVKM. The CDR3 DNA follows: TGTGCCAGCAGTTTCGGGATAGGGGACGGCAATGAGCAATTCTTC. It specifies CASSFGIGDGNEQFF.